This T cell receptor beta chain was captured by sequencing in a study of CD8+ T cells in alopecia areata (dated by TCRdb to the late 2010s). In terms of the full investigation: The treated patients, all with moderate-to-severe alopecia areata, were enrolled in an open-label pilot trial of oral tofacitinib given at 5 to 10 mg twice daily. Tofacitinib was given for 6 to 18 months, followed by 6 months of follow-up off drug to assess delayed response and recurrence. Disease severity in treated patients was measured with the SALT score, which quantifies the percentage of affected scalp surface area. The study used high-throughput TCRbeta sequencing to examine T cell clonal expansion in alopecia areata, in both the C3H/HeJ mouse model and human patients. Human TCRbeta sequencing covered scalp tissue and sorted CD4+ and CD8+ peripheral blood T cells from patchy and totalis/universalis alopecia areata patients and healthy controls. Tofacitinib-treated patients had biopsies at baseline and at 4 and 24 weeks of treatment, with a later scalp biopsy in several patients. Clonality in the scalp was compared among normal scalp (n=4), patchy alopecia areata scalp (n=8), and alopecia totalis/universalis scalp (n=8). RNA was obtained with the PAXgene miRNA kit for fixed scalp, the miRNeasy kit for PBMCs, and the RNeasy kit for mouse skin. TCRbeta CDR3 regions were amplified by immunoSEQ multiplex PCR with 35 Vbeta forward and 13 Jbeta reverse primers.

Trimming leaves V shorter by 8 bases and J shorter by 4 bases, with the junction holding 4 bases beyond the gene matches. Inclusive of the bounding cysteine and phenylalanine, the CDR3 is 12 residues long. Only CDR3 DNA is held: 36 bases, read in frame from base 1. According to the germline V gene (reference sequence), CDR1 reads SEHNR and CDR2 reads FQNEAQ. Overall results and qualifications from the work: During tofacitinib treatment, many expanded lesional clones stuck around in both scalp and blood, and this persistence may partly explain why relapse happens after treatment is stopped. Resident alphabeta T cells in normal human skin are also sequenced, complicating scalp TCR repertoire analysis, unlike mouse skin dominated by gammadelta T cells. The treated cohort was small, with a single nonresponder, so links between baseline CD8+ expansion and response need larger studies. Tofacitinib significantly lowered scalp clonality and the number of expanded CD8+ clones among the top 100 scalp clones. TCR sequences shared between patients were less clear than in mice, possibly partly because of HLA diversity in the patient population. Lesional scalp, especially in alopecia totalis/universalis, showed higher clonality and more expanded CD8+ clones than normal scalp, suggesting antigenic drive.

Taken with the paper, the label for time point translates to: roughly 24 weeks on oral tofacitinib. The treatment or condition label of this sample denotes: oral pan-JAK inhibitor, 5-10 mg twice daily. From alopecia areata patients, peripheral blood was collected along with lesional scalp punch biopsies. PBMCs were isolated by density centrifugation and stained for CD3, CD4 and CD8, and CD4+ and CD8+ T cells were sorted on a FACSAria. Libraries were made using the immunoSEQ multiplex PCR assay. To provide template for TCR sequencing, every sample had RNA extracted and reverse transcribed into cDNA. SuperScript III was used to make first-strand cDNA, primed with a 2:1 mix of oligo-dT and random hexamers. A synthetic immune receptor repertoire was used to assess amplification bias, and residual bias was removed computationally. The authors processed their data as follows. After raw reads were preprocessed to remove errors, the CDR3 was defined following IMGT conventions as running from the conserved cysteine to phenylalanine. To get clonality, Shannon entropy was normalized by log2 of the number of productive unique TCRs and the result was subtracted from 1. Whether each scalp clone was CD4 or CD8 was inferred by checking scalp TCRbeta sequences against the CD4 and CD8 repertoires from sorted blood. TCRdb obtained this table from immuneACCESS and retained in-frame rearrangements with V and J assigned. These tables miss some clones; where compared with another copy, unresolved V genes account for less than half of the shortfall, and the remainder is unexplained. For V, J and clone size, that table is used; D and trimming come from the DNA. In all, the sample holds fewer than 200,000 clones, and 60% to 75% of those were seen once. Approximately 15% of the sample comes from the top ten.

Regarding this clone: The antigen it recognizes is unknown. No quality values exist for individual bases; no much larger clone is one base distant.

The starting material was CD4+ T cells sorted from blood, obtained at week 24, from a patient treated with tofacitinib. The chain couples TRBV7-9 to TRBJ1-2; 7 junctional bases match TRBD1. This TCR was recovered from a human donor with alopecia areata. DNA sequence: TGTGCCAGCGACAGGGTCTCCTATGGCTACACCTTC. The translation is CASDRVSYGYTF.